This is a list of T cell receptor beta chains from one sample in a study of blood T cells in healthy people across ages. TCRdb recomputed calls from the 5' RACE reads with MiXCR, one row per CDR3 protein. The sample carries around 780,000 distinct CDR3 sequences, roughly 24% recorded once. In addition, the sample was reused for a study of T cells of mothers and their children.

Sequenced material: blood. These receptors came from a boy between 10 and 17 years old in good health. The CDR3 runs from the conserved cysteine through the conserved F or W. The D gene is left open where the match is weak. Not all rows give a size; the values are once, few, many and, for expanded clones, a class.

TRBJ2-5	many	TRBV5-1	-	TGCGCCAGCAGCTTGGCCCCGTCTCTGGGGGAGACCCAGTACTTC	CASSLAPSLGETQYF
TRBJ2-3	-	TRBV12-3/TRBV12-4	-	TGTGCCAGCACAACGGGGTCCGGCACAGATACGCAGTATTTT	CASTTGSGTDTQYF
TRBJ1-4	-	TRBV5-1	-	TGCGCCAGCAGCCCAAGGGGACCCGGCGGAGCTAATGAAAAACTGTTTTTT	CASSPRGPGGANEKLFF
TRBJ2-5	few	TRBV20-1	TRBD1	TGCAGTGCTACGCGGACAGGGAAGTTGAGAGGGACCCAGTACTTC	CSATRTGKLRGTQYF
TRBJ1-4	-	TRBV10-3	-	TGTGCCATCAGTGAGAGCAAAAAGGGGGTCGGGGAAAAACTGTTTTTT	CAISESKKGVGEKLFF
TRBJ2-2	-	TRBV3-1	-	TGTGCCAGCAGCCAAGACGACGGGACTCCCAGGCCCGGGGAGCTGTTTTTT	CASSQDDGTPRPGELFF
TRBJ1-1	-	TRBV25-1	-	TGTGCCAGCAGTATGGGGATTGTCGCCACTGAAGCTTTCTTT	CASSMGIVATEAFF
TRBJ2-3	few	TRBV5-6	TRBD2	TGTGCCAGCATAGGGCTAGCGGGGGGCCTCAGCACAGATACGCAGTATTTT	CASIGLAGGLSTDTQYF
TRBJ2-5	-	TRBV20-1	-	TGCAGTGCTAGCGGGCCCAGTGAGACCCAGTACTTC	CSASGPSETQYF
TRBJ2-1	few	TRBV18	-	TGTGCCAGCTCACCAACCAGGGACAATGAGCAGTTCTTC	CASSPTRDNEQFF
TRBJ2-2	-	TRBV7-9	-	TGTGCCAGCAGCTGGGCGTTAGGTCCCGGGGAGCTGTTTTTT	CASSWALGPGELFF
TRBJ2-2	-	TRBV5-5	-	TGTGCCAGCAGCTGGGGCGGAGACGTTAACACCGGGGAGCTGTTTTTT	CASSWGGDVNTGELFF
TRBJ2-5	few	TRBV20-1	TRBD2	TGCAGTGCTAGAGCCGGACTAGCGGGGGGGCCCCGCCAAGAGACCCAGTACTTC	CSARAGLAGGPRQETQYF
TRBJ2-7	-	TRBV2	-	TGTGCCAGCAGGGGGGGGGACAGGACCCCCTACGAGCAGCACTTC	CASRGGDRTPYEQHF
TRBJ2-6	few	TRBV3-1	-	TGTGCCAGCAGCCAACTTAATCTATTGGGACTTCACAGGGAAGCTTCTGGGGCCAACGTCCTGACTTTC	CASSQLNLLGLHREASGANVLTF
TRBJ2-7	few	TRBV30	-	TGTGCCTGGAGTGTAGTCTTCCCGGCCTCCTACGAGCAGTACTTC	CAWSVVFPASYEQYF
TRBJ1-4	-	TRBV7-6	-	TGTGCCAGCAGCTCCAAAACAGGGCGAACTAATGAAAAACTGTTTTTT	CASSSKTGRTNEKLFF
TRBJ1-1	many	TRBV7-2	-	TGTGCCAGCAGCTTATCGGCGAACACTGAAGCTTTCTTT	CASSLSANTEAFF
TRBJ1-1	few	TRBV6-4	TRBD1	TGTGCCAGCAGTGCCGGGACAGCTAACACTGAAGCTTTCTTT	CASSAGTANTEAFF
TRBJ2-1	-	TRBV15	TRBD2	TGTGCCACCAGCCAGAAGGGACTAGCGGGGGGGAACAATGAGCAGTTCTTC	CATSQKGLAGGNNEQFF
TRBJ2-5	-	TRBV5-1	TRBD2	TGCGCCAGCAGCTCCCGCTTAGCGGGGTGGGAGACCCAGTACTTC	CASSSRLAGWETQYF
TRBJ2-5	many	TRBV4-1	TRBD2	TGCGCCAGCAGCCAAGACTGGACTAGCGGGTTGGAGACCCAGTACTTC	CASSQDWTSGLETQYF
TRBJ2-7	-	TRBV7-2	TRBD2	TGTGCCAGCAGCCGGACTAGCGGCTCCTACGAGCAGTACTTC	CASSRTSGSYEQYF
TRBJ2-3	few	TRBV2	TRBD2	TGTGCCAGCAGTGAAACTAGCGGGGGGGAAGATACGCAGTATTTT	CASSETSGGEDTQYF
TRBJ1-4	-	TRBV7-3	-	TGTGCCAGCAGCTTAAGCTTAGCAGCTAATGAAAAACTGTTTTTT	CASSLSLAANEKLFF
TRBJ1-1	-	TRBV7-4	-	TGTGCCAGCAGCGAACACCTGGGGGGAACTGAAGCTTTCTTT	CASSEHLGGTEAFF
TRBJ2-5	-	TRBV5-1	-	TGCGCCAGCAGCTTGGGGAGGGGGGCCACCCAAGAGACCCAGTACTTC	CASSLGRGATQETQYF
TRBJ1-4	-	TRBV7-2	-	TGTGCCAGCAGCTTAGGCCTGCAGGGAGTCGGTGAAAAACTGTTTTTT	CASSLGLQGVGEKLFF
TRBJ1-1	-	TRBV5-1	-	TGCGCCAGCAGCCCTAAAACCGACAGAGTGAACACTGAAGCTTTCTTT	CASSPKTDRVNTEAFF
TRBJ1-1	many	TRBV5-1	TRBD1	TGCGCCAGCAGCTCGGACCTGGGACAGGGCCGGGGTGAAGCTTTCTTT	CASSSDLGQGRGEAFF
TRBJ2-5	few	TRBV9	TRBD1	TGTGCCAGCAGCGTAGGACAGGGAGAGACCCAGTACTTC	CASSVGQGETQYF
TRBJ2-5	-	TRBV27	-	TGTGCCAGCAGTTTACTCGGCTTCCAAGAGACCCAGTACTTC	CASSLLGFQETQYF
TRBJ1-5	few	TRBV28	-	TGTGCCAGCAGTTTCAAGGGAATAGGGGATCAGCCCCAGCATTTT	CASSFKGIGDQPQHF
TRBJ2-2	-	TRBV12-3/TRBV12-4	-	TGTGCCAGCACCCCAGAAGACACCGGGGAGCTGTTTTTT	CASTPEDTGELFF
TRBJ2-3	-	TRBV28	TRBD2	TGTGCCAGCAGCATTCCTTCCGGGGGGGGGCTGTCAGATACGCAGTATTTT	CASSIPSGGGLSDTQYF
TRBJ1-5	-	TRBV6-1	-	TGTGCCAGCAGTGTATTAGGGGGGGGCTTGCCCGCTCCCCAGCATTTT	CASSVLGGGLPAPQHF
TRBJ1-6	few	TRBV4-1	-	TGCGCCAGCAGCTTCCCGGGGGTATCACCCCTCCACTTT	CASSFPGVSPLHF
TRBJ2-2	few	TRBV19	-	TGTGCCAGTCGCGGCAAGGGAAGGGACACCGGGGAGCTGTTTTTT	CASRGKGRDTGELFF
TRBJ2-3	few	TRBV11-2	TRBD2	TGTGCCAGCAGCTCACGGGGGGGATGGCGGGATACGCAGTATTTT	CASSSRGGWRDTQYF
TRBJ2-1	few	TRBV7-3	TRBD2	TGTGCCAGCAGCTTGGGGGACTATGCCAATGAGCAGTTCTTC	CASSLGDYANEQFF
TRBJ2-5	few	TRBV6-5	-	TGTGCCAGCAGTTACTCTTGGCGGGGCCCAGAGACCCAGTACTTC	CASSYSWRGPETQYF
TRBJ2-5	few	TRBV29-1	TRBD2	TGCAGCGTCGCCGGGACTATTCACCAAGAGACCCAGTACTTC	CSVAGTIHQETQYF
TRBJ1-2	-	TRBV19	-	TGTGCCAGTAGTTTTTCGTTTGACAGCTATGGCTACACCTTC	CASSFSFDSYGYTF
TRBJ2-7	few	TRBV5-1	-	TGCGCCAGCAGCCTACAGGCGCCGGGCGACGAGCAGTACTTC	CASSLQAPGDEQYF
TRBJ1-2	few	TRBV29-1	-	TGCAGCGCCAATGGACAGAACTATGGCTACACCTTC	CSANGQNYGYTF
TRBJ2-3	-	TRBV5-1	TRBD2	TGCGCCAGCAGCTTGAGGCGGGGGGGCAGCTATACGCAGTATTTT	CASSLRRGGSYTQYF
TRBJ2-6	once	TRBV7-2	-	TGTGCCAGCAGCTCCCGCCGGGGCGAGGGCACTGGGGCCAACGTCCTGACTTTC	CASSSRRGEGTGANVLTF
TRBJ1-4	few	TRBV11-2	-	TGTGCCAGCAGCTACCCAACCGGGAGGCTCCGATTCACTAATGAAAAACTGTTTTTT	CASSYPTGRLRFTNEKLFF
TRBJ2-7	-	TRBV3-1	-	TGTGCCAGCAGCCCCGAACTAGGACAGAACTACGAGCAGTACTTC	CASSPELGQNYEQYF
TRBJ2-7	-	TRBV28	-	TGCGCCAGCAGTTTCCGGGGGTTCAACCTAGGCGAGCAGTACTTC	CASSFRGFNLGEQYF
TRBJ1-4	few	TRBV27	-	TGTGCCAGCAGTTTGGGGCGGGGCAGGGTTGGTGAAAAACTGTTTTTT	CASSLGRGRVGEKLFF
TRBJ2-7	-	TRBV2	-	TGTGCCAGCAGTGAAGGTCGGGGCAGCTCCTACGAGCAGTACTTC	CASSEGRGSSYEQYF
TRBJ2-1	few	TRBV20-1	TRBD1	TGCAGTGCTAGAGATGGGGACAGGCCGCGGAATGAGCAGTTCTTC	CSARDGDRPRNEQFF
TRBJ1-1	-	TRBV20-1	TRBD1	TGCAGTGCTGGCCAGGGGGTTTACACTGAAGCTTTCTTT	CSAGQGVYTEAFF
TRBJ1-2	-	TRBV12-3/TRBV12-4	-	TGTGCCAGCAGTCCCAGGGTTGAAGGGGGCTACACCTTC	CASSPRVEGGYTF